This T cell receptor beta chain is drawn from a study of early T cells in non-severe SARS-CoV-2 infection. V lost 2 bases and J 6 bases, leaving 5 bases between the germline ends. The CDR3 has 11 amino acids. The germline V gene encodes CDR1 SGHVS and CDR2 FNYEAQ. At least ten counts were recorded for this clonotype. TCRdb re-derived calls from the 5' RACE reads in MiXCR, one entry per CDR3 protein. This table has about 76,000 distinct CDR3 sequences, approximately 11% appearing once. This receptor was obtained from an adult who was a healthcare worker with PCR-confirmed SARS-CoV-2 infection or an uninfected control (not recorded which). The material sequenced was whole blood. This rearrangement joins TRBV7-6 to TRBJ2-7; D gene unclear. DNA of the CDR3: TGTGCCAGCAGCTTACAGGTCGAGCAGTACTTC. It translates to CASSLQVEQYF.